The sequence of this TCR beta chain was determined in a study of vaccination and CD4 T cells after COVID-19. Study summary: Each enrolled participant received a two-dose regimen of either BNT162b2 or mRNA-1273 vaccine. Cultures serving as controls received a peptide pool (CEFX or HIV-1 Nef) or no peptide.

On this clonotype: As yet, its antigen is unknown.

The Oncomine TCR Beta short-read assay was applied to DNA of cultured CD4+ T cells. Researchers extracted genomic DNA from CD4+ T cells that had been cultured. TCRdb independently ran MiXCR on the PCR reads; one entry per CDR3 protein. The data show thousands of distinct CDR3 sequences, with approximately 40% seen just once and about 22% held by the top ten. Germline-derived CDR1 and CDR2 are LNHNV and YYDKDF (reference sequence). Between the trimmed V and J ends, which lost 1 base and 9 bases, there was a span of 19 bases. This CDR3 region has 16 residues. Stated treatment: roughly 10-day PBMC culture with coronavirus spike peptide pools or control peptides (ViraFEST assay). The collection of CD4+ T cells from the unexposed donor took place before the COVID-19 pandemic (2011-2018). With roughly 10 ug/ml peptide pools and around 9 IU/ml IL-2, PBMCs were cultured at approximately 2 million per well.

The chain recombines TRBV15 with TRBJ1-5, with D uncertain. This TCR was sampled from a human donor in good health. Sequenced sample: CD4+ T cells from blood, cultured in vitro. The CDR3 reads CATSRGLDALAWPQHF. Written as DNA, the CDR3 is TGTGCCACCAGCAGAGGCTTGGATGCGCTGGCTTGGCCCCAGCATTTT.